Sequencing of this T cell receptor (beta chain) was carried out in a study of TIL therapy for anti-PD-1-resistant metastatic lung cancer. Looking at the study overall: Four tumors were EGFR-mutant and two were ALK-rearranged. By whole-exome sequencing, median non-synonymous tumor mutation burden was roughly 1.4 mutations per megabase.

The immunoSEQ assay was v3. Survey-level samples got 2 million or so read pairs; deep-level samples got roughly 5-6 million. Here immunoSEQ multiplex PCR was the method, and the copy in TCRdb shows in-frame clones only, minus some. The sample lists about 50,000 clones, 70% to 85% occurring once. Regarding time point: pre-treatment sample, taken before nivolumab and TIL therapy. The tumor samples were excised metastases, mostly pleural nodules or supraclavicular lymph nodes. Tumor harvest preceded PD-1/PD-L1 blockade, followed by nivolumab treatment. The CDR3 extends over 12 amino acids. Trimming took 7 bases from V and 11 from J, leaving 18 bases between them. Germline V CDR1 and CDR2: SGHRS, YFSETQ.

This sequence originates from a person between 25 and 79 years old with non-small cell lung cancer. Sequenced material: tumor tissue, taken at baseline. This sequence joins TRBV5-1 and TRBJ2-5; a possible D gene is TRBD2 (6 bases). The CDR3: CASGEPPGEQYF. CDR3 in DNA: TGCGCCAGCGGGGAACCCCCGGGGGAGCAGTACTTC.